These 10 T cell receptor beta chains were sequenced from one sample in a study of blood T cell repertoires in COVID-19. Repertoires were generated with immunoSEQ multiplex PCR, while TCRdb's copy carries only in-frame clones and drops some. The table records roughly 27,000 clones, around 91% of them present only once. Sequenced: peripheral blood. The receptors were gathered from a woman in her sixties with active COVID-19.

CDR3 sequence (DNA): TGTGCCAGCAGTCCAGGGGGGAATTCACCCCTCCACTTT. Translating it yields CASSPGGNSPLHF. The chain combines TRBV12-3 or TRBV12-4 with TRBJ1-6, with 7 bases fitting TRBD1. Germline trimming cut 5 bases from V and 7 bases from J; bases unmatched to any gene: 2. The CDR3 length is 13 residues.

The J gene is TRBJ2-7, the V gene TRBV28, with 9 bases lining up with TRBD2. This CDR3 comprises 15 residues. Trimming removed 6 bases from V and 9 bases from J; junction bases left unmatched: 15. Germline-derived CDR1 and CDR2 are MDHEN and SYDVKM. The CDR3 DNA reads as TGTGCCAGCAGACGTGGTAGCGGGAGTAAATTGGGGCAGTACTTC. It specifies CASRRGSGSKLGQYF.

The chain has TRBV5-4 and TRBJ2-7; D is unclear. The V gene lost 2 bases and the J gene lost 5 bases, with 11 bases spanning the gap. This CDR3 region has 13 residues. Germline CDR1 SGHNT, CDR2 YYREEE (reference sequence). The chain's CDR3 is CASSFSPAHEQYF. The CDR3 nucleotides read TGTGCCAGCAGCTTTTCACCCGCGCACGAGCAGTACTTC.

The chain's CDR3 is CASSESPGLAGGPAYNEQFF. CDR3 bases: TGCGCCAGCAGTGAGTCGCCGGGACTAGCGGGAGGGCCTGCCTACAATGAGCAGTTCTTC. V usage is TRBV10-1 and J usage is TRBJ2-1; TRBD2 agrees at 16 bases. Germline CDR1 is WNHNN and CDR2 is SYGVQD (reference sequence). J lost 2 bases, V lost 0 bases, and 7 bases had no gene match. The CDR3 spans 20 residues.

CDR3 bases: TGTGCCAGCAGTAGACTAGCGGGTTACGAGCAGTACTTC. Translated: CASSRLAGYEQYF. The chain is built from TRBV12-3 or TRBV12-4 and TRBJ2-7; 10 bases fit TRBD2. The CDR3 sequence is 13 residues long. Trimming removed 5 bases from V and 4 bases from J; junction bases left unmatched: 2.

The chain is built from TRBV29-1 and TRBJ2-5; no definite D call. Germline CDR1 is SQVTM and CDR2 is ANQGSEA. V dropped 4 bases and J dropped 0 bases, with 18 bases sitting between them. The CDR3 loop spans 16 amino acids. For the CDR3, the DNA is TGCAGCGTTGTTCTGAACAGCAGCCCGTACCAAGAGACCCAGTACTTC. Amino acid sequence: CSVVLNSSPYQETQYF.

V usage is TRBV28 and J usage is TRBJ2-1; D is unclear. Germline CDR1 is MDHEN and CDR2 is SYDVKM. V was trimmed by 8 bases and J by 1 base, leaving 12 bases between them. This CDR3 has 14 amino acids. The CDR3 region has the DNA TGTGCCAGCCTCACCGCAGTGTCCTACAATGAGCAGTTCTTC. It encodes CASLTAVSYNEQFF.

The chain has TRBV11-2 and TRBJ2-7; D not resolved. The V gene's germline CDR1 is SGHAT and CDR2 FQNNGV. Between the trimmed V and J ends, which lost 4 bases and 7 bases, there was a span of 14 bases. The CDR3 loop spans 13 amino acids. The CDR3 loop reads CASSSGPTFEQYF. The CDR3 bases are TGTGCCAGCAGCTCTGGGCCGACGTTTGAGCAGTACTTC.

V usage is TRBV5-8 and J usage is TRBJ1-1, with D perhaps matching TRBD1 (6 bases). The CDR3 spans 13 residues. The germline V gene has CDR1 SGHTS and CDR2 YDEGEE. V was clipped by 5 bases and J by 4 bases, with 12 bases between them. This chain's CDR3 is CASSLQGRTEAFF. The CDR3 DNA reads TGTGCCAGCAGTTTACAGGGACGCACTGAAGCTTTCTTT.

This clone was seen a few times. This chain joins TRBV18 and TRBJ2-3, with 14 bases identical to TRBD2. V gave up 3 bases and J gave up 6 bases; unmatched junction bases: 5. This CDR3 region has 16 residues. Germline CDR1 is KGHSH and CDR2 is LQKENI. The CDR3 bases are TGTGCCAGCTCACCCGGGACTAGCGGGAGAGATGATACGCAGTATTTT. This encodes CASSPGTSGRDDTQYF.